This T cell receptor beta chain was found in a study of OX40 agonist ivuxolimab in advanced cancers. Some clones are missing from TCRdb's copy, which holds only in-frame ones; the method was immunoSEQ multiplex PCR. The table includes 45,000 to 65,000 clones, roughly 90% detected once. Looked up from germline, CDR1 is SGHVS and CDR2 is FQNEAQ. This CDR3 is 13 amino acids long. J lost 6 bases, V lost 4 bases, and 4 bases had no gene match. Sequenced here: CD4+ or CD8+ T cells sorted from blood, sampled in a trial of the OX40 agonist ivuxolimab. The clonotype originates from an adult with an advanced solid tumor such as melanoma, head and neck, liver or kidney cancer. The chain combines TRBV7-8 with TRBJ2-5; 8 bases agree with TRBD1. The CDR3 region has the DNA TGTGCCAGCAGCTACACAGGGGGAAAGACCCAGTACTTC. It is translated as CASSYTGGKTQYF. Filled out from reference TRBV7-8 and TRBJ2-5, the complete variable domain reads GAGVSQSPRYKVAKRGQDVALRCDPISGHVSLFWYQQALGQGPEFLTYFQNEAQLDKSGLPSDRFFAERPEGSVSTLKIQRTQQEDSAVYLCASSYTGGKTQYFGPGTRLLVL.